Each of the 17 T cell receptor beta chains below was sequenced from the same sample in a study of blood T cells in healthy people across ages. Using a J-beta primer mix together with a sample-barcoded 5' primer, a second PCR was run for 7 to 11 cycles. TCRdb itself ran the 5' RACE reads through MiXCR, one entry per CDR3 protein. The top ten clones hold around 9.6% of a sample with some 940,000 distinct CDR3 sequences, about 29% of them seen once. The sample was also reused in another study, on T cells of mothers and their children.

The material sequenced was blood. All receptors derive from a woman between 40 and 50 years old in good health.

In its sample, this clonotype was seen a few times. This chain joins TRBV7-9 and TRBJ1-1; D is perhaps TRBD1 (5 bases). The CDR3 contains 14 residues. Germline-derived CDR1 and CDR2 are SEHNR and FQNEAQ (reference sequence). Trimming left V 11 bases short and J 1 base short, with 17 bases between. CDR3 sequence: CAGFEGRTNTEAFF. For the CDR3, the DNA is TGTGCCGGGTTTGAGGGGCGGACGAACACTGAAGCTTTCTTT.

The chain joins TRBV12-3 or TRBV12-4 to TRBJ1-2; no definite D call. V dropped 5 bases and J dropped 7 bases, with 11 bases sitting between them. CDR3 size: 12 residues. The CDR3 loop reads CASSTLDGGYTF. The DNA for the CDR3 is TGTGCCAGCAGTACGTTAGATGGTGGCTACACCTTC.

This clonotype has ten or more counts. The chain links TRBV29-1 to TRBJ2-7; 10 bases map to TRBD1. This CDR3 is 14 amino acids long. Germline V gives CDR1 SQVTM, CDR2 ANQGSEA. The junction had 2 bases not matched to a gene; V was cut back by 0 bases and J by 3 bases. The CDR3 loop reads CSVEEGDRGYEQYF. The CDR3 DNA is TGCAGCGTTGAAGAAGGGGACAGGGGCTACGAGCAGTACTTC.

The chain carries TRBV5-1 and TRBJ1-1; D is unclear. The germline V and J ends were trimmed by 3 bases and 6 bases, with 12 bases remaining between them. The CDR3 runs to 13 residues. Germline V gene data show CDR1 as SGHRS and CDR2 as YFSETQ. The CDR3 DNA reads TGCGCCAGCAGCTCCGGTGGGTTAGCTGAAGCTTTCTTT. Translated: CASSSGGLAEAFF.

This clonotype has more than one count but fewer than ten. This chain joins TRBV2 and TRBJ2-3; TRBD1 matches at 12 bases. This CDR3 comprises 15 residues. Germline V gene sequence: CDR1 SNHLY, CDR2 FYNNEI. V gave up 6 bases and J gave up 8 bases; unmatched junction bases: 9. As DNA, the CDR3 is TGTGCCAGCAGACCCACCGGGACAGGGGGCGGTACGCAGTATTTT. Residues: CASRPTGTGGGTQYF.

This clonotype was seen more than once but under ten times. The CDR3 bases are TGTGCCAGCAGTTTTGTCTTAGTTAGCGATGAGCAGTTCTTC. As protein: CASSFVLVSDEQFF. The V gene is TRBV12-3 or TRBV12-4, the J gene TRBJ2-1, with D possibly being TRBD2 (5 bases). V lost 3 bases and J 8 bases, leaving 14 bases between the germline ends. The CDR3 consists of 14 residues.

The chain uses TRBV28 and TRBJ1-3; D is possibly TRBD1 (6 bases). Germline V lookup: CDR1 MDHEN, CDR2 SYDVKM. CDR3 length equals 17 residues. V was pared by 1 base and J by 0 bases, with 13 bases between. As DNA, the CDR3 is TGTGCCAGCAGTTTATACGCAAAGGGGGTCTCTGGAAACACCATATATTTT. Its protein is CASSLYAKGVSGNTIYF.

CDR3 nucleotides: TGTGCCAGCAGCTTAGGGGGGGCCGTAGGGACCCAGTACTTC. This encodes CASSLGGAVGTQYF. The chain combines TRBV11-2 with TRBJ2-7; the D gene could be TRBD1 or TRBD2 (6 bases each). The DNA end favors TRBJ2-5, so the J call may be wrong. There are 14 residues in the CDR3. Germline V CDR1 and CDR2: SGHAT, FQNNGV.

Comment on this clonotype: With a much larger clone just one base away, this may be a read error. The chain is built from TRBV15 and TRBJ1-1; D perhaps matches TRBD1 (5 bases). The germline CDR1 and CDR2 sequences are LNHNV and YYDKDF (reference sequence). The V end lost 5 bases, the J end lost 6 bases, and 13 bases lay between the germline ends. The CDR3 has 13 residues. CDR3 in DNA: TGTGCCACCAGCGGACAAAGCGGTGCTGAAGCTTTCTTT. This encodes CATSGQSGAEAFF.

The V and J genes are TRBV7-3 and TRBJ2-1; possible D gene TRBD2, 7 bases. The germline V gene has CDR1 SGHTA and CDR2 FQGTGA. Between the trimmed V and J ends, which lost 3 bases and 9 bases, there was a span of 18 bases. The CDR3 spans 15 residues. CDR3 amino acids: CASSLTEGGRVEQFF. CDR3 nucleotides: TGTGCCAGCAGCTTGACAGAGGGGGGGCGGGTTGAGCAGTTCTTC.

This clonotype has a handful of counts. This rearrangement joins TRBV7-9 to TRBJ2-1; maybe TRBD2 (7 bases). Germline assignment: CDR1 SEHNR and CDR2 FQNEAQ (reference sequence). The CDR3 spans 15 residues. Trimming stripped 5 bases from V and 6 bases from J, with 17 bases between. CDR3 region: CASSLGQREGNEQFF. CDR3 bases: TGTGCCAGCAGCCTAGGACAGAGGGAGGGCAATGAGCAGTTCTTC.

The V and J genes are TRBV30 and TRBJ2-1; possibly TRBD2 for D (7 bases). CDR3 length: 15 amino acids. V was shortened by 4 bases and J by 1 base, with 14 bases between the two germline ends. Germline CDR1 GTSNPN, CDR2 SVGIG (reference sequence). The CDR3 DNA reads TGTGCCTGGATGGGAGGGGGGGCTTCCTACAATGAGCAGTTCTTC. This sequence encodes CAWMGGGASYNEQFF. The full variable domain, in which reference TRBV30 and TRBJ2-1 provide the parts outside the CDR3, is SQTIHQWPATLVQPVGSPLSLECTVEGTSNPNLYWYRQAAGRGLQLLFYSVGIGQISSEVPQNLSASRPQDRQFILSSKKLLLSDSGFYLCAWMGGGASYNEQFFGPGTRLTVL.

This clonotype was seen ten or more times. One junction end does not reproduce the germline sequence, and a read error may be involved. This sequence joins TRBV7-2 and TRBJ2-3, with a tentative D call TRBD2 (6 bases). The germline gives CDR1 SGHTA, CDR2 FQGNSA. This CDR3 contains 15 residues. The CDR3 is CASSLGLASTDTQYF. CDR3 in DNA: TGTGCTAGCAGCTTAGGTCTAGCGAGCACAGATACGCAGTATTTT.

Notes on this clonotype: A much more abundant neighbour one base away suggests this may be a read error. The CDR3 DNA follows: TGTGCCAGCTGCCTTTCAGGGGGACACTCTGGAAACACCATATATTTT. Protein sequence: CASCLSGGHSGNTIYF. The V call is TRBV7-2, the J call TRBJ1-3, with TRBD1 identical over 7 bases. There are 16 residues in the CDR3. Germline V gene lookup returns CDR1 SGHTA and CDR2 FQGNSA. The trim removed 8 bases at V and 0 bases at J, leaving 10 bases unmatched.

This clonotype turned up a few times. This sequence joins TRBV29-1 and TRBJ2-1; 7 bases align to TRBD2. The germline CDR1 and CDR2 sequences are SQVTM and ANQGSEA. Losses at the gene ends were 5 bases for V and 9 bases for J; bases not matched to a gene: 4. CDR3 length: 11 amino acids. The CDR3 sequence is CSVSQRGEQFF. CDR3 nucleotide sequence: TGCAGCGTTTCACAGCGGGGTGAGCAGTTCTTC.

The V and J genes are TRBV20-1 and TRBJ2-3; 12 nucleotides match TRBD2. Germline lookup yields CDR1 DFQATT and CDR2 SNEGSKA (reference sequence). The CDR3 spans 17 residues. The V and J ends lost 6 bases and 1 base, in that order; junction bases with no gene match: 11. CDR3 in amino acids: CSADGLAGPRGTDTQYF. CDR3 coding DNA: TGCAGTGCGGACGGACTAGCGGGGCCGCGCGGCACAGATACGCAGTATTTT.

To note about this clonotype: A much larger clone is a single base away; this may be a read error. The chain is built from TRBV12-3 or TRBV12-4 and TRBJ2-6; perhaps TRBD1 as D (5 bases). The CDR3 runs 18 residues. The chain's CDR3 is CASSLSPGLGTGANVPTF. CDR3 nucleotide sequence: TGTGCCAGCAGTTTATCCCCAGGGTTAGGTACTGGGGCCAACGTCCCGACTTTC.